Following are 16 T cell receptor beta chains from one sample sequenced in a study of OX40 agonist ivuxolimab in advanced cancers. The assay was immunoSEQ multiplex PCR, and TCRdb's table has in-frame clones only and misses some. Of 70,000 to 85,000 clones detected, roughly 94% appear once; the ten largest clones hold about 10%. Sequencing used CD4+ or CD8+ T cells sorted from blood, obtained in a trial of the OX40 agonist ivuxolimab. The receptor set was obtained from an adult with an advanced solid tumor such as melanoma, head and neck, liver or kidney cancer.

The gene calls are TRBV27 and TRBJ2-3; maybe TRBD1 (5 bases). Germline CDR1 is MNHEY and CDR2 is SMNVEV (reference sequence). V shed 8 bases and J shed 3 bases, with 6 bases lying between them. The CDR3 is 11 amino acids. The CDR3 sequence: CASGATDTQYF. The CDR3 DNA reads TGTGCCAGCGGGGCAACAGATACGCAGTATTTT.

The chain combines TRBV30 with TRBJ2-5, with D possibly TRBD1 on 6 matching bases. The CDR3 has 12 residues. The V gene lost 4 bases and the J gene lost 1 base, with 7 bases spanning the gap. CDR1 GTSNPN and CDR2 SVGIG come from the germline V gene (reference sequence). This CDR3 reads CAWKGGQETQYF. The CDR3 DNA is TGTGCCTGGAAAGGGGGCCAAGAGACCCAGTACTTC. Drawing the rest from reference TRBV30 and TRBJ2-5, the complete variable domain is SQTIHQWPATLVQPVGSPLSLECTVEGTSNPNLYWYRQAAGRGLQLLFYSVGIGQISSEVPQNLSASRPQDRQFILSSKKLLLSDSGFYLCAWKGGQETQYFGPGTRLLVL.

The chain combines TRBV19 with TRBJ2-2; 7 bases map to TRBD1. The ends lost 3 bases at V and 3 bases at J; junction bases unmatched: 10. Germline CDR1 is LNHDA and CDR2 is SQIVND (reference sequence). The length of the CDR3 is 17 residues. The CDR3 spells CASSMGLGGTDTGELFF. The CDR3 DNA reads TGTGCCAGTAGTATGGGCCTAGGGGGCACCGACACCGGGGAGCTGTTTTTT.

In its sample, this clone was seen once. At one end, the junction sequence differs from germline, possibly due to a read error. This chain links TRBV6-5 with TRBJ2-7, with 10 bases aligning to TRBD2. CDR1 is MNHEY, CDR2 SVGAGI, per germline. The length of the CDR3 is 14 residues. CDR3 bases: TGTGCCAGCAGTTACTCTGCTAGCGGGGGCCTTTCGGACTTC. Encoded protein: CASSYSASGGLSDF.

Worth noting for this clone: One base away lies a much larger clone, so this may be a sequencing read error. The V gene is TRBV5-3, the J gene TRBJ2-7, with D uncertain. TRBV5-3 counts as an open reading frame of uncertain function. CDR3 size: 12 residues. The CDR3 nucleotides read TGTGCCAGCAGCTTTAAAGCCTACGAGCAGTACTTC. This encodes CASSFKAYEQYF.

This chain uses TRBV4-2 with TRBJ2-7; no clear D gene. The ends were cut back, 2 bases at V and 5 bases at J, with 13 bases in the middle. The CDR3 is made up of 14 amino acids. The germline CDR1 and CDR2 sequences are LGHNA and YNFKEQ. CDR3 DNA sequence: TGTGCCAGCAGCCAAACACCACCGTCCGACGAGCAGTACTTC. Its translation is CASSQTPPSDEQYF.

The chain combines TRBV19 with TRBJ1-1, with a possible D match to TRBD1 (5 bases). V dropped 8 bases and J dropped 7 bases, with 11 bases sitting between them. Germline CDR1 and CDR2: LNHDA and SQIVND (reference sequence). There are 11 residues in the CDR3. The chain's CDR3 is CASGAGFEAFF. CDR3 in DNA: TGTGCCAGTGGGGCAGGATTTGAAGCTTTCTTT.

V is TRBV11-2 and J is TRBJ2-1; 7 nucleotides align to TRBD1. In germline, CDR1 is SGHAT, CDR2 FQNNGV. The CDR3 loop spans 13 amino acids. The V and J ends lost 3 bases and 6 bases, in that order; junction bases with no gene match: 2. CDR3 amino acids: CASSLYRGNEQFF. In DNA form, the CDR3 reads TGTGCCAGCAGCTTGTACAGGGGCAATGAGCAGTTCTTC.

The V and J genes are TRBV9 and TRBJ1-4, with D possibly being TRBD1 (6 bases). V was trimmed by 0 bases and J by 6 bases, leaving 12 bases between them. The germline gives CDR1 SGDLS, CDR2 YYNGEE. The CDR3 covers 15 residues. CDR3 in DNA: TGTGCCAGCAGCGTAGAAGGGGGGTTGGATGAAAAACTGTTTTTT. As protein: CASSVEGGLDEKLFF.

The chain uses TRBV7-9 and TRBJ1-1; tentatively, D is TRBD1 (5 bases). The CDR3 is 15 amino acids. CDR1 and CDR2 from the germline V gene are SEHNR and FQNEAQ (reference sequence). Trimming left V 5 bases short and J 0 bases short, with 13 bases between. The CDR3 nucleotides read TGTGCCAGCAGCCAGGGTGACAGCCTGAACACTGAAGCTTTCTTT. Encoded protein: CASSQGDSLNTEAFF.

This chain joins TRBV28 and TRBJ2-1, with D perhaps TRBD1 (6 bases). Germline assignment: CDR1 MDHEN and CDR2 SYDVKM. The V gene lost 6 bases and the J gene lost 6 bases, with 21 bases spanning the gap. There are 16 residues in the CDR3. DNA of the CDR3: TGTGCCAGCAGCTCCCTCGGACAGATGATGTCCAATGAGCAGTTCTTC. This gives the protein CASSSLGQMMSNEQFF.

V is TRBV19 and J is TRBJ1-1; D is possibly TRBD1 (6 bases). V shed 4 bases and J shed 0 bases, with 12 bases lying between them. In germline, CDR1 is LNHDA, CDR2 SQIVND (reference sequence). The CDR3 is 15 residues long. The CDR3 spells CASSTWTAMNTEAFF. The CDR3 bases are TGTGCCAGTAGTACGTGGACAGCGATGAACACTGAAGCTTTCTTT.

The chain employs TRBV7-9 and TRBJ2-3; tentatively, D is TRBD2 (6 bases). The V end lost 3 bases, the J end lost 4 bases, and 14 bases lay between the germline ends. The CDR3 is 15 amino acids. Germline CDR1 and CDR2: SEHNR and FQNEAQ (reference sequence). The CDR3 DNA sequence: TGTGCCAGCAGCTTTTTGTCCGGGAGTGCAGATACGCAGTATTTT. Translation: CASSFLSGSADTQYF.

The V call is TRBV4-1, the J call TRBJ2-1, with 10 nucleotides matching TRBD2. This CDR3 region has 18 residues. Germline loops: CDR1 MGHRA, CDR2 YSYEKL. With 0 bases clipped from V and 4 bases from J, the junction kept 9 bases outside the gene matches. CDR3: CASSQDFPAGGMYNEQFF. DNA for the CDR3: TGCGCCAGCAGCCAAGATTTCCCAGCGGGAGGGATGTACAATGAGCAGTTCTTC.

The rearrangement links TRBV5-1 to TRBJ2-3, with D unresolved. CDR3 length equals 13 residues. V dropped 4 bases and J dropped 2 bases, with 8 bases sitting between them. Germline CDR1 SGHRS, CDR2 YFSETQ. In DNA, the CDR3 is TGCGCCAGCAGCGCGATATACACAGATACGCAGTATTTT. It specifies CASSAIYTDTQYF.

V usage is TRBV9 and J usage is TRBJ1-2, with TRBD1 matching 8 bases. This CDR3 region has 14 residues. V was pared by 5 bases and J by 5 bases, with 8 bases of the junction left unmatched. Germline loops: CDR1 SGDLS, CDR2 YYNGEE. The CDR3 DNA sequence: TGTGCCAGCAGTTCTAGGACAGGGCTGTATGGCTACACCTTC. Its translation is CASSSRTGLYGYTF.